A single sample is the source of the 25 T cell receptor beta chains below, sequenced in a study of T cell responses to AZD1222 COVID-19 vaccine. The protocol was immunoSEQ multiplex PCR, while the TCRdb copy is restricted to in-frame clones and leaves out a portion. The sample holds 200,000 or so clones; 90% to 95% are singletons and the top ten take 1%. Sequencing used peripheral blood, obtained on day 0 of MenACWY control vaccination. All receptors come from an adult in good health.

This chain uses TRBV19 with TRBJ1-1, with D perhaps matching TRBD1 (6 bases). CDR3 length: 13 residues. V lost 9 bases and J lost 1, with 12 bases in between. Germline V gives CDR1 LNHDA, CDR2 SQIVND (reference sequence). Here the CDR3 reads CASKDRTNTEAFF. CDR3 sequence (DNA): TGTGCCAGCAAAGACAGGACGAACACTGAAGCTTTCTTT.

The J gene is TRBJ2-2, the V gene TRBV10-1; tentative D call: TRBD2 (6 bases). Germline V gene data show CDR1 as WNHNN and CDR2 as SYGVQD (reference sequence). The CDR3 has 15 residues. The V end was cut by 5 bases, the J end by 2 bases, with 12 bases between. This chain's CDR3 is CASSQTGANTGELFF. The CDR3 nucleotides read TGCGCCAGCAGTCAGACGGGAGCAAACACCGGGGAGCTGTTTTTT.

This clone was seen a single time. The rearrangement uses TRBV27 and TRBJ2-7; 9 positions agree with TRBD1. The CDR3 is 18 residues long. With 0 bases clipped from V and 0 bases from J, the junction kept 9 bases outside the gene matches. CDR1 is MNHEY, CDR2 SMNVEV, per germline (reference sequence). CDR3 nucleotides: TGTGCCAGCAGTTTATCGGGACAGGGATCCACGGGCTCCTACGAGCAGTACTTC. It yields the protein CASSLSGQGSTGSYEQYF.

The chain is built from TRBV6-6 and TRBJ1-6; 9 bases are a match to TRBD1. CDR1 and CDR2 from the germline V gene are MNHNY and SVGAGI (reference sequence). This CDR3 contains 12 residues. With 2 bases clipped from V and 18 bases from J, the junction kept 5 bases outside the gene matches. The CDR3 nucleotides are TGTGCCAGCAGTTACCCGACAGGGGGGTACCACTTT. Amino acids: CASSYPTGGYHF.

The chain links TRBV11-2 to TRBJ2-7; a possible D gene is TRBD2 (6 bases). The CDR3 has 12 residues. Germline CDR1 reads SGHAT; CDR2 reads FQNNGV. V lost 5 bases and J lost 6, with 11 bases in between. CDR3 sequence: CASSRTGVEQYF. The CDR3 region has the DNA TGTGCCAGCAGCCGGACGGGGGTCGAGCAGTACTTC.

The chain uses TRBV6-5 and TRBJ1-2; no clear D. This CDR3 has 14 amino acids. Trimming cost V 2 bases and J 3 bases, with 10 bases left between them. CDR1 and CDR2 (germline): MNHEY, SVGAGI. CDR3: CASSYRYLDYGYTF. CDR3 coding DNA: TGTGCCAGCAGTTACAGGTATTTGGACTATGGCTACACCTTC.

The V call is TRBV18, the J call TRBJ1-2; tentatively, D is TRBD1 (5 bases). Trimming took 4 bases from V and 2 from J, leaving 11 bases between them. The germline V gene has CDR1 KGHSH and CDR2 LQKENI. The CDR3 spans 14 residues. The CDR3 DNA follows: TGTGCCAGCTCACACAGGCGGGGAAACTATGGCTACACCTTC. As protein: CASSHRRGNYGYTF.

In its sample, this clone was seen a few times. The chain has TRBV4-1 and TRBJ2-3; no clear D. Germline CDR1 and CDR2: MGHRA and YSYEKL. This CDR3 comprises 14 residues. V dropped 0 bases and J dropped 0 bases, with 4 bases sitting between them. The CDR3 region is CASSQDSSTDTQYF. The CDR3 nucleotides are TGCGCCAGCAGCCAAGATTCTAGCACAGATACGCAGTATTTT.

The CDR3 coding sequence is TGTGCCAGCAGTGACGCGGTCACCGGGGAGCTGTTTTTT. Its protein product is CASSDAVTGELFF. The J gene is TRBJ2-2, the V gene TRBV14; D not resolved. The CDR3 loop spans 13 amino acids. Germline-derived CDR1 and CDR2 are SGHDN and FVKESK. Trimming cost V 6 bases and J 4 bases, with 9 bases left between them.

This chain links TRBV6-2 or TRBV6-3 with TRBJ2-2; D might be TRBD2 (5 bases). V was cut by 5 bases and J by 1 base, with 8 bases left in between. The V gene's germline CDR1 is MNHEY and CDR2 SVGEGT. The CDR3 is made up of 14 amino acids. CDR3 DNA sequence: TGTGCCAGCAGTAGGACTCGGAACACCGGGGAGCTGTTTTTT. Its protein product is CASSRTRNTGELFF.

J is TRBJ1-1 and V is TRBV7-9; D unclear. The V gene lost 1 base and the J gene lost 7 bases, with 10 bases spanning the gap. From germline, CDR1 is SEHNR and CDR2 FQNEAQ (reference sequence). This CDR3 is 13 amino acids long. This chain's CDR3 is CASSLEGIGEAFF. The CDR3 nucleotides are TGTGCCAGCAGCTTAGAAGGGATAGGTGAAGCTTTCTTT.

V gene TRBV28 combines with J gene TRBJ2-3; 12 bases map to TRBD1. CDR1 and CDR2 from the germline V gene are MDHEN and SYDVKM. V gave up 5 bases and J gave up 4 bases; unmatched junction bases: 7. CDR3 length equals 16 residues. CDR3 loop: CASSRAGTGGADTQYF. CDR3 bases: TGTGCCAGCAGTCGCGCGGGGACAGGGGGCGCAGATACGCAGTATTTT.

This clone has only one observation. The rearrangement uses TRBV28 and TRBJ1-4; TRBD1 agrees at 9 bases. The junction had 6 bases not matched to a gene; V was cut back by 5 bases and J by 8 bases. From germline, CDR1 is MDHEN and CDR2 SYDVKM. CDR3 length: 14 amino acids. The CDR3 nucleotides read TGTGCCAGCAGTCCCCGGACAGGGGCGGAAAAACTGTTTTTT. Translation: CASSPRTGAEKLFF.

This chain uses TRBV5-1 with TRBJ1-4; D remains ambiguous. This CDR3 region has 17 residues. Trimming cost V 4 bases and J 3 bases, with 19 bases left between them. In germline, CDR1 is SGHRS, CDR2 YFSETQ. The CDR3 protein is CASSPGRNPTANEKLFF. CDR3 bases: TGCGCCAGCAGCCCCGGGAGGAACCCAACTGCTAATGAAAAACTGTTTTTT.

Points on this clone: Other DNA sequences within the sample encode an identical CDR3. V gene TRBV18 combines with J gene TRBJ1-2; weak D call: TRBD1 (5 bases). The CDR3 contains 14 residues. Germline-derived CDR1 and CDR2 are KGHSH and LQKENI. V was trimmed by 1 base and J by 4 bases, leaving 10 bases between them. CDR3 in amino acids: CASSPRQRLYGYTF. In DNA, the CDR3 is TGTGCCAGCTCACCACGACAGCGCCTCTATGGCTACACCTTC.

This rearrangement joins TRBV10-1 to TRBJ2-1, with D possibly TRBD2 on 6 matching bases. The CDR3 loop spans 17 amino acids. V gave up 3 bases and J gave up 5 bases, with 20 bases separating them. Germline V gene lookup returns CDR1 WNHNN and CDR2 SYGVQD (reference sequence). The CDR3 nucleotides read TGCGCCAGCAGTGACCCCCGTGGAGGGCCTTCCAACAATGAGCAGTTCTTC. It encodes CASSDPRGGPSNNEQFF.

The V call is TRBV6-5, the J call TRBJ1-5; 8 bases agree with TRBD1. Germline trimming cut 5 bases from V and 5 bases from J; bases unmatched to any gene: 5. CDR3 length equals 14 residues. The germline V gene has CDR1 MNHEY and CDR2 SVGAGI. The CDR3 is CASSRAGGDQPQHF. CDR3 in DNA: TGTGCCAGCAGTCGGGCAGGGGGCGATCAGCCCCAGCATTTT.

This chain uses TRBV7-6 with TRBJ2-7, with D possibly being TRBD1 (6 bases). V was trimmed by 2 bases and J by 12 bases, leaving 17 bases between them. Germline V lookup: CDR1 SGHVS, CDR2 FNYEAQ. The CDR3 runs to 13 residues. The CDR3 region is CASSLSRGLERYF. DNA for the CDR3: TGTGCCAGCAGCTTAAGCAGGGGCCTCGAACGGTACTTC.

The chain recombines TRBV6-5 with TRBJ1-3, with D perhaps TRBD1 (5 bases). V shed 4 bases and J shed 6 bases, with 10 bases lying between them. This CDR3 contains 13 residues. CDR1 and CDR2 from the germline V gene are MNHEY and SVGAGI. CDR3 in DNA: TGTGCCAGCAGTTTGACAGTCAAAAACACCATATATTTT. This gives the protein CASSLTVKNTIYF.

The genes are TRBV7-8 and TRBJ1-4; TRBD1 might be the D (5 bases). From germline, CDR1 is SGHVS and CDR2 FQNEAQ. Trimming removed 5 bases from V and 7 bases from J, with 17 bases in between. CDR3 length: 15 residues. Here the CDR3 reads CASSRQRGGSEKLFF. The CDR3 region has the DNA TGTGCCAGCAGCCGACAGAGAGGCGGGAGTGAAAAACTGTTTTTT. The entire variable domain, with the rest obtained from reference TRBV7-8 and TRBJ1-4, is as follows: GAGVSQSPRYKVAKRGQDVALRCDPISGHVSLFWYQQALGQGPEFLTYFQNEAQLDKSGLPSDRFFAERPEGSVSTLKIQRTQQEDSAVYLCASSRQRGGSEKLFFGSGTQLSVL.

This chain's CDR3 is CATSDSANQETQYF. DNA for the CDR3: TGTGCCACCAGTGATTCGGCGAATCAAGAGACCCAGTACTTC. This chain joins TRBV24-1 and TRBJ2-5; D is unclear. Germline V CDR1 and CDR2: KGHDR, SFDVKD. The CDR3 extends over 14 amino acids. V dropped 2 bases and J dropped 2 bases, with 8 bases sitting between them.

V gene TRBV6-5 combines with J gene TRBJ1-2; D is possibly TRBD1 (6 bases). This CDR3 is built from 14 residues. V was pared by 5 bases and J by 5 bases, with 15 bases between. CDR1 is MNHEY, CDR2 SVGAGI, per germline. The CDR3 DNA is TGTGCCAGCAGTCTAGAACAGGGTTGGTATGGCTACACCTTC. Translated, it gives CASSLEQGWYGYTF.

The V and J genes are TRBV5-4 and TRBJ1-3, with D possibly TRBD1 on 6 matching bases. From germline, CDR1 is SGHNT and CDR2 YYREEE (reference sequence). CDR3 length: 17 residues. V lost 3 bases, J lost 0 bases, and 16 bases lay in between. The CDR3 DNA is TGTGCCAGCAGCTGGGGGGGGCCACCTCGCTCTGGAAACACCATATATTTT. This sequence encodes CASSWGGPPRSGNTIYF.

The table lists this clone with a few counts. This chain links TRBV9 with TRBJ1-1; D is unclear. Trimming shortened V by 3 bases and J by 3 bases, and 6 bases separated the two germline ends. The CDR3 loop spans 12 amino acids. The germline gives CDR1 SGDLS, CDR2 YYNGEE. The CDR3 spells CASSGIYTEAFF. The CDR3 DNA follows: TGTGCCAGCAGCGGGATTTACACTGAAGCTTTCTTT.

Points on this clone: The sample holds other DNA sequences that translate to the same CDR3. This chain connects TRBV18 to TRBJ1-1; D unresolved. Trimming took 3 bases from V and 2 from J, leaving 7 bases between them. Germline CDR1 is KGHSH and CDR2 is LQKENI. This CDR3 contains 13 residues. Written as DNA, the CDR3 is TGTGCCAGCTCACCGGTGGGCAACACTGAAGCTTTCTTT. Protein: CASSPVGNTEAFF.